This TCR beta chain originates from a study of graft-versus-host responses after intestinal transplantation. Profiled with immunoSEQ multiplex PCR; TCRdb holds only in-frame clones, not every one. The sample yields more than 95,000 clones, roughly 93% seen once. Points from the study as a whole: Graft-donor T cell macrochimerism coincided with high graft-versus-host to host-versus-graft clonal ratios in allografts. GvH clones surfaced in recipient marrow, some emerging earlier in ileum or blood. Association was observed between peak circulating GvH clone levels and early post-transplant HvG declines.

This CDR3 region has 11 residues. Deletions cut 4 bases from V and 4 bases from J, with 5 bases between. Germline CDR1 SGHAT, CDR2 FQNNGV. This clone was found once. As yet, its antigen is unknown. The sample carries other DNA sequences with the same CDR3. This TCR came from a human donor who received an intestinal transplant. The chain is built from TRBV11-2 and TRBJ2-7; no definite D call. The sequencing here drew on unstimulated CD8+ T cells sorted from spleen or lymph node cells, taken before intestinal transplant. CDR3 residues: CASSSLYEQYF. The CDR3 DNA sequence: TGTGCCAGCAGCTCCCTGTACGAGCAGTACTTC.